These 29 T cell receptor beta chains share one sample of origin, sequenced in a study of T cell responses to AZD1222 COVID-19 vaccine. TCRdb keeps only in-frame clones here, not all; method: immunoSEQ multiplex PCR. This table holds about 120,000 clones, more than 80% found once. The starting material was peripheral blood, obtained on day 0 of AZD1222 vaccination. Source of these receptors: an adult in good health.

In DNA form, the CDR3 reads TGTGCCAGCAGCTTAGCGTCGGTAGCGGGGTCCACAGATACGCAGTATTTT. It encodes CASSLASVAGSTDTQYF. The chain combines TRBV7-6 with TRBJ2-3; TRBD2 matches at 8 bases. This CDR3 is built from 17 residues. Germline trimming cut 0 bases from V and 2 bases from J; bases unmatched to any gene: 7. The germline V gene encodes CDR1 SGHVS and CDR2 FNYEAQ.

This chain uses TRBV4-3 with TRBJ2-3, with TRBD2 matching over 7 bases. With 7 bases clipped from V and 10 bases from J, the junction kept 11 bases outside the gene matches. The germline CDR1 and CDR2 sequences are LGHNA and YSLEER. The CDR3 consists of 13 residues. The CDR3 DNA reads TGCGCCAGCAAAAGGGCGCGGGAGCGAGCGCAGTATTTT. Residues: CASKRARERAQYF.

The chain is built from TRBV7-9 and TRBJ2-7; D remains ambiguous. The germline gives CDR1 SEHNR, CDR2 FQNEAQ (reference sequence). Trimming removed 1 base from V and 0 bases from J, with 4 bases in between. The CDR3 covers 13 residues. The CDR3 here is CASSLEVSYEQYF. As DNA, the CDR3 is TGTGCCAGCAGCTTAGAGGTCTCCTACGAGCAGTACTTC.

The DNA of the CDR3 is TGTGCCAGCAGCAGGGGAAGAGGCTACACCTTC. Encoded protein: CASSRGRGYTF. The rearrangement uses TRBV6-2 or TRBV6-3 and TRBJ1-2; tentative D call: TRBD1 (6 bases). The CDR3 contains 11 residues. From germline, CDR1 is MNHEY and CDR2 SVGEGT. With 6 bases removed from V and 8 bases from J, the gap between germline ends came to 10 bases.

This clone was seen once. The chain links TRBV7-2 to TRBJ1-2, with a weak D call TRBD1 (6 bases). This CDR3 is 13 amino acids long. Germline CDR1 reads SGHTA; CDR2 reads FQGNSA. Trimming removed 5 bases at V and 4 bases at J, with 11 bases between. The CDR3 region has the DNA TGTGCCAGCAGCCTCAGGGGCGTCTATGGCTACACCTTC. Protein sequence: CASSLRGVYGYTF.

CDR3 DNA: TGTGCCAGCAGCAGGACAAGCAGGGCTTTCTTT. Its protein is CASSRTSRAFF. The V gene is TRBV28, the J gene TRBJ1-1, with D perhaps TRBD1 (5 bases). Germline loops: CDR1 MDHEN, CDR2 SYDVKM. The V end lost 6 bases, the J end lost 11 bases, and 13 bases lay between the germline ends. The CDR3 runs to 11 residues.

The rearrangement links TRBV7-9 to TRBJ1-1; D not certain. This CDR3 is built from 13 residues. CDR1 is SEHNR and CDR2 is FQNEAQ in the germline V gene (reference sequence). The V end was cut by 5 bases, the J end by 1 base, with 8 bases between. The CDR3 loop is CASSDYRNTEAFF. CDR3 coding DNA: TGTGCCAGCAGCGACTATAGGAACACTGAAGCTTTCTTT.

This chain connects TRBV13 to TRBJ2-7; 11 bases match TRBD2. Per germline, CDR1 PRHDT and CDR2 FYEKMQ (reference sequence). The CDR3 sequence is 17 residues long. V gave up 4 bases and J gave up 0 bases; unmatched junction bases: 8. CDR3 amino acids: CASSSVAGGHLSYEQYF. The CDR3 DNA reads TGTGCCAGCAGCTCGGTAGCGGGAGGGCACCTCTCCTACGAGCAGTACTTC.

The chain recombines TRBV6-5 with TRBJ1-6; TRBD1 matches at 7 bases. The CDR3 runs to 14 residues. The V segment lost 7 bases and the J segment 4 bases; nucleotides outside the gene matches: 4. CDR1 MNHEY and CDR2 SVGAGI come from the germline V gene. As DNA, the CDR3 is TGTGCCAGCAAGGAGGGACAGTATAATTCACCCCTCCACTTT. Amino acids: CASKEGQYNSPLHF.

This chain uses TRBV28 with TRBJ1-1; 9 bases map to TRBD1. The CDR3 consists of 14 residues. CDR1 is MDHEN and CDR2 is SYDVKM in the germline V gene. V shed 6 bases, J shed 8 bases, and the junction held 10 bases outside the gene matches. The CDR3, as DNA: TGTGCCAGCAGGCAACAGGGGGCGGCAGAGGAAGCTTTCTTT. Translating gives CASRQQGAAEEAFF.

CDR3 sequence reads: CASSLQGTHTEAFF. The CDR3 nucleotides read TGCGCCAGCAGCTTACAGGGAACTCACACTGAAGCTTTCTTT. The chain has TRBV5-1 and TRBJ1-1; D possibly corresponds to TRBD1 (6 bases). Germline CDR1 reads SGHRS; CDR2 reads YFSETQ. The CDR3 is 14 residues long. Deletions cut 2 bases from V and 3 bases from J, with 11 bases between.

Here the CDR3 reads CASSLQRPSTDTQYF. Here the CDR3 DNA reads TGTGCCAGCAGCTTACAGAGACCTAGCACAGATACGCAGTATTTT. The chain links TRBV7-9 to TRBJ2-3; no reliable D call. From germline, CDR1 is SEHNR and CDR2 FQNEAQ (reference sequence). The germline V and J ends were trimmed by 2 bases and 0 bases, with 9 bases remaining between them. This CDR3 comprises 15 residues.

The chain joins TRBV2 to TRBJ1-2; D is ambiguous. Germline V CDR1 and CDR2: SNHLY, FYNNEI. CDR3 length equals 15 residues. V dropped 2 bases and J dropped 7 bases, with 17 bases sitting between them. For the CDR3, the DNA is TGTGCCAGCAGTGAACGTACTGATTTCTGGGGTGGCTACACCTTC. Translating gives CASSERTDFWGGYTF.

The chain combines TRBV30 with TRBJ2-5; 13 positions agree with TRBD2. Per the germline V gene, CDR1 is GTSNPN and CDR2 is SVGIG (reference sequence). The CDR3 is made up of 15 amino acids. The ends lost 2 bases at V and 5 bases at J; junction bases unmatched: 5. CDR3 sequence reads: CAWSPGLAGWETQYF. The CDR3 DNA reads TGTGCCTGGAGTCCGGGACTAGCGGGATGGGAGACCCAGTACTTC.

The rearrangement uses TRBV7-9 and TRBJ1-5; TRBD1 might be the D (6 bases). Germline assignment: CDR1 SEHNR and CDR2 FQNEAQ (reference sequence). V was trimmed by 2 bases and J by 0 bases, leaving 11 bases between them. The CDR3 length is 16 residues. CDR3 loop: CASSLSGGHSNQPQHF. DNA for the CDR3: TGTGCCAGCAGCTTAAGCGGGGGACATAGCAATCAGCCCCAGCATTTT.

The rearrangement links TRBV5-1 to TRBJ2-2; D not certain. Deletions cut 1 base from V and 1 base from J, with 8 bases between. Germline CDR1 is SGHRS and CDR2 is YFSETQ. CDR3 length: 15 residues. The CDR3 DNA reads TGCGCCAGCAGCTTGCGGTCGGGGAACACCGGGGAGCTGTTTTTT. Its translation: CASSLRSGNTGELFF.

The CDR3 nucleotides are TGTGCCAGCAGTGACAGTCCCTACACTGAAGCTTTCTTT. Residues: CASSDSPYTEAFF. The chain links TRBV7-3 to TRBJ1-1, with D perhaps TRBD1 (5 bases). This CDR3 has 13 residues. Trimming took off 6 bases at V and 3 bases at J, with 11 bases between the two ends. The germline CDR1 and CDR2 sequences are SGHTA and FQGTGA.

V and J are TRBV5-4 and TRBJ1-1; the match to TRBD1 covers 8 bases. This CDR3 region has 15 residues. Germline CDR1 SGHNT, CDR2 YYREEE (reference sequence). After removal of 4 bases from V and 1 base from J, the junction contained 6 bases not matched to a gene. The CDR3 loop is CASSGTGTGNTEAFF. The CDR3 DNA reads as TGTGCCAGCAGCGGTACCGGGACAGGGAACACTGAAGCTTTCTTT.

The CDR3 nucleotides are TGCGCCAGCAATGCGGGGGGGGTCTACGAGCAGTACTTC. Translation: CASNAGGVYEQYF. The chain is built from TRBV10-2 and TRBJ2-7; 9 bases match TRBD2. Losses at the gene ends were 7 bases for V and 3 bases for J; bases not matched to a gene: 4. Germline loops: CDR1 WSHSY, CDR2 SAAADI. The CDR3 is made up of 13 amino acids.

The gene calls are TRBV28 and TRBJ2-7; 8 bases are shared with TRBD1. The CDR3 is 16 amino acids. V shed 6 bases and J 0 bases; nucleotides not matched to a gene: 10. Germline assignment: CDR1 MDHEN and CDR2 SYDVKM. CDR3 sequence (DNA): TGTGCCAGCAGCTTGACAGGGGCCCGACCCTCCTACGAGCAGTACTTC. Its translation is CASSLTGARPSYEQYF.

This chain's CDR3 is CASSQDGVTGELFF. The CDR3, as DNA: TGCGCCAGCAGCCAAGACGGAGTTACCGGGGAGCTGTTTTTT. The V gene is TRBV4-3, the J gene TRBJ2-2; D call uncertain. CDR1 is LGHNA and CDR2 is YSLEER in the germline V gene. Trimming left V 0 bases short and J 5 bases short, with 7 bases between. The CDR3 runs 14 residues.

The rearrangement links TRBV6-2 or TRBV6-3 to TRBJ2-5, with TRBD1 matching 8 bases. The CDR3 runs 15 residues. The trim removed 2 bases at V and 4 bases at J, leaving 6 bases unmatched. Germline CDR1 and CDR2: MNHEY and SVGEGT. Here the CDR3 DNA reads TGTGCCAGCAGTTACGCGACAGGGGCTGGAGAGACCCAGTACTTC. Encoded protein: CASSYATGAGETQYF.

The chain is built from TRBV6-2 or TRBV6-3 and TRBJ1-1, with 10 bases fitting TRBD1. Germline CDR1 reads MNHEY; CDR2 reads SVGEGT. Losses at the gene ends were 3 bases for V and 4 bases for J; bases not matched to a gene: 8. The CDR3 runs to 16 residues. CDR3 in DNA: TGTGCCAGCAGTTATAGACAGGGGGCGCAGACCACTGAAGCTTTCTTT. Protein sequence: CASSYRQGAQTTEAFF.

The chain couples TRBV7-2 to TRBJ1-2; D is unresolved. Germline assignment: CDR1 SGHTA and CDR2 FQGNSA. CDR3 size: 14 residues. The V gene lost 0 bases and the J gene lost 1 base, with 6 bases spanning the gap. The CDR3 is CASSLARLNYGYTF. CDR3 bases: TGTGCCAGCAGCTTAGCCAGGCTTAACTATGGCTACACCTTC.

This clone occurred once. This sequence joins TRBV30 and TRBJ2-7, with 7 positions matching TRBD1. V shed 1 base, J shed 3 bases, and the junction held 9 bases outside the gene matches. The CDR3 covers 15 residues. CDR1 and CDR2 from the germline V gene are GTSNPN and SVGIG (reference sequence). The CDR3 region is CAWSASDRPNYEQYF. As DNA, the CDR3 is TGTGCCTGGAGTGCCTCGGACAGGCCCAACTACGAGCAGTACTTC.

V usage is TRBV29-1 and J usage is TRBJ1-4; D is unclear. Germline V CDR1 and CDR2: SQVTM, ANQGSEA. With 7 bases removed from V and 1 base from J, the gap between germline ends came to 10 bases. The CDR3 runs to 13 residues. In DNA, the CDR3 is TGCAGCGCCCGCCGTATAACTAATGAAAAACTGTTTTTT. Protein sequence: CSARRITNEKLFF.

The chain employs TRBV27 and TRBJ2-7, with 7 bases lining up with TRBD1. The CDR3 is made up of 14 amino acids. Germline V gene data show CDR1 as MNHEY and CDR2 as SMNVEV (reference sequence). Unmatched junction bases numbered 6, after V lost 5 bases and J lost 2 bases. The chain's CDR3 is CASSPRTGAYEQYF. CDR3 DNA: TGTGCCAGCAGTCCACGGACAGGAGCCTACGAGCAGTACTTC.

This clone occurred once. J is TRBJ1-5 and V is TRBV15; no clear D gene. The germline gives CDR1 LNHNV, CDR2 YYDKDF (reference sequence). Trimming shortened V by 0 bases and J by 5 bases, and 2 bases separated the two germline ends. The CDR3 extends over 12 amino acids. CDR3 coding DNA: TGTGCCACCAGCAGAGAGGATCAGCCCCAGCATTTT. This sequence encodes CATSREDQPQHF.

V usage is TRBV6-5 and J usage is TRBJ2-1; D possibly corresponds to TRBD2 (6 bases). CDR3 length: 14 residues. V lost 11 bases and J lost 7, with 21 bases in between. Germline lookup yields CDR1 MNHEY and CDR2 SVGAGI. CDR3 coding DNA: TGTGCCTGTCAGATCGGCGGGATTATGAATGAGCAGTTCTTC. Amino acid sequence: CACQIGGIMNEQFF.